This T cell receptor beta chain was recorded in a study of CXCR3-negative and CXCR3-positive naive CD8 T cells. On the study more broadly: Roughly 1.5 +/- 0.3 million TRB reads came from each library, giving around 130 million in total. Study results and limitations: Both naive subsets had comparably high diversity; memory CD8+ cells much lower.

CDR1 is SNHLY and CDR2 is FYNNEI in the germline V gene. CDR3 length: 17 residues. Cells that were CD45RO-CCR7+CD27+CD95- constituted naive CD8+ T cells. UMI-labeled 5' RACE TRB cDNA libraries were prepared from the cells. TCRdb reprocessed the 5' RACE reads and reports one entry per CDR3 protein, with no DNA. The table lists tens of thousands of distinct CDR3 sequences. On this clonotype itself: Its antigen is still unknown.

The sequence derives from a human donor in good health. Some clones in this sample may be carry-over from other donors' samples. This chain joins TRBV2 and TRBJ2-1. The sample comprised naive CXCR3- CD8+ T cells from blood. Subset reported: CD45RO-CCR7+CD27+CD95- naive CD8+ T cells lacking CXCR3 (TNR3-). The CDR3 protein is CASSEASWSENYNEQFF.